The sequence of this T cell receptor beta chain was determined in a study of cytomegalovirus exposure and HLA in healthy donors (dated by TCRdb to the late 2010s). As for the study more broadly: An earlier analysis of roughly 500 of the donors reported 250 to 300 Gb of sequence data and around 120 million unique TCR beta sequences from 150 million to 200 million T cells. Among 300 to 450 genotyped donors of the cohort, an average of 235,054 unique TCR beta nucleotide sequences were sequenced per donor, approximately 20% of them non-productive. Every repertoire in the discovery cohort had been generated on one and the same sequencing platform. To predict cytomegalovirus infection status, the study combined high-throughput TCR immunosequencing, statistical association of individual TCRs with disease status, and machine learning. The study profiled the T cell repertoires of hundreds of subjects by immunosequencing and related them to cytomegalovirus serostatus. In the later analysis, no new phenotypic data were used to find candidate immune exposures; instead, reliance was placed on TCR beta sequences and their occurrence across donors. The genetic ancestry cluster associated with self-reported Caucasian donors included 81% of the roughly 400 genotyped donors. About 280 gigabases of sequencing data and 70 million to 100 million unique TCR sequences made up an early release that covered about 640 HLA-typed donors. Donor age, sex, ethnicity and CMV serostatus were compiled together with the repertoire data. HLA typing covered class I and class II loci at four-digit resolution. A handful of DR-DQ haplotypes were handled as single units for association and clustering because linkage in the cohort was strong. A later analysis re-examined previously published TCR beta repertoires from roughly 720 donors and added high-resolution HLA genotyping to investigate patterns of TCR occurrence. An earlier analysis of 500 to 750 of the donors applied high-throughput TCR beta sequencing to assess whether each TCR beta V gene segment acted as functional or pseudogenic. A later genetic analysis used genome-wide SNP genotypes for about 55% of the 666 donors, treating that subset as a discovery cohort. Typing coverage varied by locus: about 629-640 donors for A, B, C, DRB1 and DQB1; roughly 560 for DQA1; more than 600 for DPA1; approximately 450 for DPB1. Besides the first cohort of 666 subjects, a separate validation cohort made up of about 120 different subjects was used. The study aimed to test whether signatures of past pathogen exposure could be identified by cataloging public T cell receptors.

The cohort was made up of approximately 670 healthy bone marrow donors. At the time of sampling, all cohort members were nominally healthy, though unrecorded immune exposures were likely present. The donor was CMV seropositive and belonged to the group of around 300 seropositive cohort members. A peripheral blood sample was provided by each donor, and peripheral blood mononuclear cells were used for TCR beta sequencing. The Qiagen DNeasy Blood Extraction Kit was used to extract genomic DNA from the blood cell samples. V loses 3 bases of germline sequence and J loses 5 bases, and the interval between the two ends is 20 bases. Measured from the cysteine to the phenylalanine, the CDR3 is 16 residues long. Only the CDR3 portion is preserved as DNA: 48 bases, with reading frame beginning at the first base. For CDR1 and CDR2, the germline V gene lists SGDLS and YYNGEE. Libraries were prepared through the immunoSEQ multiplex PCR assay. A mixture of 60 forward primers for TCR Vbeta segments and 13 reverse primers for TCR Jbeta segments was used in the multiplex PCR. The CDR3 region of rearranged TCR beta genes was amplified from genomic DNA by a multiplex PCR assay. The amplified TCR beta libraries were sequenced on the Illumina HiSeq System as 87-base-pair reads. The authors' pipeline ran thus. A later analysis counted some 80 million unique TCR beta chains across the 650 to 800 repertoires, and 10 million to 11 million of these chains were shared by at least two donors. A nearest-neighbor algorithm error-corrected the raw reads and collapsed the reads into unique sequences, merging closely related sequences to remove PCR and sequencing errors. V, D and J gene segments were assigned by aligning CDR3 sequences to IMGT reference sequences. Each retained sequence needed at least a six-nucleotide match to both a V gene segment and a J gene segment. Rearrangements were classified as productive when the CDR3 lacked stop codons and remained in frame with V and J, and all other rearrangements were classified as non-productive. CDR3 was defined by IMGT convention, running from the second conserved V-encoded cysteine to the conserved J-encoded phenylalanine. In an earlier analysis of 500 to 650 of the donors, sequences lacking an unambiguous match to a single V gene segment were excluded. In an earlier analysis of a few hundred of the donors, a V segment was called functional when productive rearrangements were above 56.7%, and segregating when the standard deviation between donors exceeded 5%. A statistical classification framework was built for diagnosing cytomegalovirus status from the catalog of TCR beta chain sequences. A later analysis assigned V and J genes by comparing TCR nucleotide sequences with IMGT/GENE-DB human TR gene sequences. The TCRdist pipeline was used in a later analysis to assign CDR3 sequences and most-parsimonious VDJ recombination scenarios. A later analysis defined each TCR beta chain by its CDR3 amino acid sequence plus V-gene family, and excluded reads lacking a unique V-gene family. As a way to deal with suspected cross-contamination and a sequencing artifact, a later analysis dropped 450 to 600 nucleotide sequences that were highly shared and had low generation probability. A later analysis calculated a clonal expansion index for each public chain from normalized within-repertoire ranks of inferred template counts. A later analysis computed generation probabilities with a VDJ recombination model fitted to out-of-frame rearrangements, and checked the results against IGoR. Hypergeometric tests were used in a later analysis to score TCR-TCR, TCR-HLA and TCR-CMV co-occurrence, with a repertoire-size bias correction applied to the TCR pairs. To estimate false discovery rates, a later analysis permuted the HLA or CMV assignments 20 times. In a later analysis, co-occurring TCRs were grouped using DBSCAN, with TCRdist sequence similarity added in when clustering inside HLA-allele-positive subsets. Co-occurrence clustering excluded repertoires with fewer than 30,000 or more than 120,000 public chains, plus five with anomalous nucleotide sharing. The clones in this table, taken by TCRdb from immuneACCESS, are in-frame only. Not every clone is retained; where verified, under half of the shortfall comes from an unresolved V gene, and the cause of the rest is unknown. D and trimming come from the DNA, and the V and J calls and clone size come from that table. This sample comprises 150,000 to 200,000 clones, over 70% of them detected only once. The ten top clones hold less than 9% of the sample.

As for this clone: Which antigen it targets is not known. Nothing much larger sits one base from this clone, and base qualities are not available.

General study outcomes and caveats: Linkage disequilibrium might explain the correlated functional status among segregating V segments, but an unknown experimental factor could not be excluded. A later analysis found that HLA-associated TCR beta chains were more clonally expanded and had lower generation probabilities than equally common non-associated chains. Some IMGT-functional V segments, including TRBV6-2 and TRBV6-3, could not be distinguished by the 87-base-pair reads and were therefore excluded. The study gave a list of under 200 TCR beta chains associated with cytomegalovirus. Cytomegalovirus status was reported to be diagnosed by the classifier with high specificity and sensitivity in both the original and validation cohorts. In a later analysis, TCR association rates were found to vary across HLA loci, with the most associated TCRs seen for DRB1 alleles and the fewest for HLA-C alleles. Because HLA typing was missing for some donors at each locus, association tests included only the typed subset. A later analysis found that most CMV-associated TCR beta chains appeared HLA-restricted, with HLA associations seemingly driven largely by CMV exposure. Several of the top co-occurrence clusters appeared to be linked to parvovirus B19, influenza, CMV and Epstein-Barr virus, according to a later analysis. Some 16 rarely observed V segments, including chromosome 9 orphons, were excluded from the earlier analysis of approximately 600 of the donors because counts were too low. When HLA alleles, especially DR and DQ, strongly co-occurred, attributing TCR associations to individual alleles was difficult. Broadly in line with IMGT annotations, most TCR beta V segments showed up in productive rearrangements about 87% or about 30% of the time in an earlier analysis of 587 of the donors. The sequencing pipeline was judged likely to have produced a cluster of highly shared sequence variants as a technical artifact. At a false discovery rate of 0.05, a later analysis linked some 18,000 TCR beta sequences to specific HLA alleles. Across donors, most TCR sequences were observed very rarely, whereas some public TCRs were present in many individuals. The authors suggested that the approach could potentially be extended to other disease states and immunological phenotypes. Only TCR beta chains were sequenced in this cohort, and the absence of alpha or paired-chain data limited detectable features. V-gene and J-gene trimming of TCR beta chains was associated with a missense DCLRE1C variant in a later genetic analysis, and the association was replicated in an independent cohort. In vitro tests confirmed that three of the cytomegalovirus-associated TCR beta chains recognize cytomegalovirus antigens. A further reported finding was that TCR beta sequences accurately predicted the HLA-A and HLA-B alleles for most subjects in the first cohort. Immune exposure information for the cohort was limited to CMV serostatus. Sequencing depth was assumed to be roughly uniform across donors in the presence/absence analyses, though that assumption may not hold. Compared with the roughly 600-donor mean, donors in an Asian-associated ancestry cluster had fewer N-insertions in productive TCRs, according to a later genetic analysis.

This clonotype originated in a young man in good health and CMV-seropositive. The V and J segments used are TRBV9 and TRBJ2-5; matching of 5 bases hints at TRBD2 as the D gene. The sequenced sample was PBMCs. The DNA is TGTGCCAGCAGCGCTTCCGGGTCTGCTAGAGGGGAGACCCAGTACTTC. It translates as CASSASGSARGETQYF. Supplemented by the reference TRBV9 and TRBJ2-5 proteins around the CDR3, the complete variable domain is DSGVTQTPKHLITATGQRVTLRCSPRSGDLSVYWYQQSLDQGLQFLIQYYNGEERAKGNILERFSAQQFPDLHSELNLSSLELGDSALYFCASSASGSARGETQYFGPGTRLLVL.